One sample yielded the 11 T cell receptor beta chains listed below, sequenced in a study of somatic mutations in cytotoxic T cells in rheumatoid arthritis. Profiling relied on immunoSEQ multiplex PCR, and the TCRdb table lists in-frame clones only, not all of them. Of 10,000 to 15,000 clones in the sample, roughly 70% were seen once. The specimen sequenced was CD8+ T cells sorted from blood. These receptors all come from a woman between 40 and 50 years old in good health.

CDR3 region: CAWSVSRTDTQYF. The CDR3 coding sequence is TGTGCCTGGAGTGTTTCTCGTACAGATACGCAGTATTTT. This sequence joins TRBV30 and TRBJ2-3; no clear D. There are 13 residues in the CDR3. CDR1 and CDR2 (germline): GTSNPN, SVGIG (reference sequence). Between the trimmed V and J ends, which lost 0 bases and 3 bases, there was a span of 7 bases.

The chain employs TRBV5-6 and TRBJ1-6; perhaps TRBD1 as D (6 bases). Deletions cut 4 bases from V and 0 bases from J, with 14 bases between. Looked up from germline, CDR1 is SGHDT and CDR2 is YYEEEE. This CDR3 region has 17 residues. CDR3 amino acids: CASSRDTTSSYNSPLHF. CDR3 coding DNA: TGTGCCAGCAGCCGGGACACAACTAGCTCCTATAATTCACCCCTCCACTTT.

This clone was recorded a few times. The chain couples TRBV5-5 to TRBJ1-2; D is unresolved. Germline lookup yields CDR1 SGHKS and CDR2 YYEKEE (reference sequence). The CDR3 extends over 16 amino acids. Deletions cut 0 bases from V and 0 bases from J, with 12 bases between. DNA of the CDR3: TGTGCCAGCAGCTTGGAGTACCCGGGAGCTAACTATGGCTACACCTTC. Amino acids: CASSLEYPGANYGYTF.

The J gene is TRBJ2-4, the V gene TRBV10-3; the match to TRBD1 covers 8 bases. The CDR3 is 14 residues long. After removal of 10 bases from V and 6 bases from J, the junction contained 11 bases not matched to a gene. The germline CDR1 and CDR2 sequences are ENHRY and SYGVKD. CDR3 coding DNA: TGTGCCACCAAATCAGTAGGACAGGGAAACATTCAGTACTTC. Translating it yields CATKSVGQGNIQYF.

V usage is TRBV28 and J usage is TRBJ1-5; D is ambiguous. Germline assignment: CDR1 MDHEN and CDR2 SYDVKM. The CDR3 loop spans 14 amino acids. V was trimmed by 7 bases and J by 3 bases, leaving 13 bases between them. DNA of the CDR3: TGTGCCAGCATCGACGGACCTTACAATCAGCCCCAGCATTTT. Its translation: CASIDGPYNQPQHF.

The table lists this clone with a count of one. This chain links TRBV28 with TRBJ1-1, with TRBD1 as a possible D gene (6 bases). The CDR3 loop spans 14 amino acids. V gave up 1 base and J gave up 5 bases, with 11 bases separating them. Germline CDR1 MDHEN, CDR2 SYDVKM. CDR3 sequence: CASSLLRGATEAFF. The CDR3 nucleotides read TGTGCCAGCAGTTTATTGCGGGGGGCGACTGAAGCTTTCTTT.

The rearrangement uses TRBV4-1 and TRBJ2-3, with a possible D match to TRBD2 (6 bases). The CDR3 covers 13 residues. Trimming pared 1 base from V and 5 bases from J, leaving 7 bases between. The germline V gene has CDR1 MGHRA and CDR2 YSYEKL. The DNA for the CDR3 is TGCGCCAGCAGCCAAGTCGGGGGAGATACGCAGTATTTT. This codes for CASSQVGGDTQYF.

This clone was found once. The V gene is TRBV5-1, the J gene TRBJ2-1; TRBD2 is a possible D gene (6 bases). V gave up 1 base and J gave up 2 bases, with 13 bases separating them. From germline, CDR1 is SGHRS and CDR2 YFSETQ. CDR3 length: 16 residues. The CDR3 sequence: CASSLPSSDPYNEQFF. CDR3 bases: TGCGCCAGCAGCTTGCCATCTAGCGACCCCTACAATGAGCAGTTCTTC.

CDR3 sequence reads: CASQTSGVSYNEQFF. The CDR3 bases are TGTGCCAGCCAGACTAGCGGTGTATCCTACAATGAGCAGTTCTTC. The V call is TRBV5-6, the J call TRBJ2-1, with 9 positions matching TRBD2. After removal of 7 bases from V and 1 base from J, the junction contained 6 bases not matched to a gene. Germline CDR1 is SGHDT and CDR2 is YYEEEE. The CDR3 spans 15 residues.

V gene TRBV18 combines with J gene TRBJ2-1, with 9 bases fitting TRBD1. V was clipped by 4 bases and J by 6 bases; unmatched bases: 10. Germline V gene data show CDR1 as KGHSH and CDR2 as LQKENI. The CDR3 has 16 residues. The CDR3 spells CASSRFGQGPGNEQFF. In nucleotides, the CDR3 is TGTGCCAGCTCACGTTTTGGACAGGGGCCTGGCAATGAGCAGTTCTTC.

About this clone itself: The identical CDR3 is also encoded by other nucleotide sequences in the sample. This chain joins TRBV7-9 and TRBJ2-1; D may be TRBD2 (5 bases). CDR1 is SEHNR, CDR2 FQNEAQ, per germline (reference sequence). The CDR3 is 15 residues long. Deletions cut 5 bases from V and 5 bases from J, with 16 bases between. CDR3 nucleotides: TGTGCCAGCAGCCTATGGGGAGTTCAGGACAATGAGCAGTTCTTC. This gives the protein CASSLWGVQDNEQFF. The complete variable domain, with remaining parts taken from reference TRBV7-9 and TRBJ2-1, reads DTGVSQNPRHKITKRGQNVTFRCDPISEHNRLYWYRQTLGQGPEFLTYFQNEAQLEKSRLLSDRFSAERPKGSFSTLEIQRTEQGDSAMYLCASSLWGVQDNEQFFGPGTRLTVL.